The subject of this entry is one T cell receptor (beta chain). Its matching antigen is unknown. This sample stems from a study of a mutant IDH1 vaccine in newly diagnosed glioma. The CDR3 is 15 residues long. V gave up 6 bases and J gave up 2 bases, with 14 bases separating them. Germline-derived CDR1 and CDR2 are MRHNA and SNTAGT. This sample's time point: week 5, during vaccination. What each vaccine dose contained was 300 ug of mutant IDH1 20-mer peptide, accompanied by topical imiquimod. Clones were sequenced by immunoSEQ multiplex PCR, and TCRdb holds only the in-frame ones, with some missing. Among around 38,000 clones, about four fifths were seen once, and the ten largest hold roughly 24%.

The input for sequencing was PBMCs, taken from a glioma patient whose treatment included an IDH1 peptide vaccine. The clonotype was recovered from a man aged 30-40 years with glioma. The chain carries TRBV6-4 and TRBJ2-1; possibly TRBD1 for D (6 bases). The CDR3 DNA sequence: TGTGCCAGCAGGGAAGGACAGCGGCCCTACAATGAGCAGTTCTTC. Translated: CASREGQRPYNEQFF.